The 26 T cell receptor beta chains listed next were all sequenced from one sample in a study of T-cell reconstitution after alpha-beta-depleted transplantation in children. The TCRbeta library was prepared with unique molecular identifiers. Via MiXCR, TCRdb re-called the PCR reads, giving one row per CDR3 protein. Of about 420,000 distinct CDR3 sequences listed, about a sixth are singletons. Here the sequenced sample was PBMCs, mostly from graft donor cells, taken 360 days after TCRalphabeta/CD19-depleted stem cell transplant. These receptor sequences come from a boy under three years old who had a stem cell transplant for Wiskott-Aldrich syndrome, so the T cells may come from the graft donor.

The rearrangement uses TRBV15 and TRBJ1-2, with 7 bases identical to TRBD1. V was clipped by 0 bases and J by 4 bases; unmatched bases: 8. The CDR3 covers 16 residues. The V gene's germline CDR1 is LNHNV and CDR2 YYDKDF (reference sequence). The CDR3 sequence: CATSRDGEGAGYGYTF. In DNA, the CDR3 is TGTGCCACCAGCAGAGATGGAGAGGGGGCGGGCTATGGCTACACCTTC.

J is TRBJ2-2 and V is TRBV30; D unclear. Germline V gives CDR1 GTSNPN, CDR2 SVGIG (reference sequence). Trimming shortened V by 4 bases and J by 3 bases, and 6 bases separated the two germline ends. This CDR3 has 12 residues. This CDR3 is CAWTMYTGELFF. CDR3 sequence (DNA): TGTGCCTGGACAATGTACACCGGGGAGCTGTTTTTT. Based on the CDR3 plus reference TRBV30 and TRBJ2-2, the full variable domain is SQTIHQWPATLVQPVGSPLSLECTVEGTSNPNLYWYRQAAGRGLQLLFYSVGIGQISSEVPQNLSASRPQDRQFILSSKKLLLSDSGFYLCAWTMYTGELFFGEGSRLTVL.

The chain employs TRBV10-3 and TRBJ2-3; perhaps TRBD1 as D (5 bases). There are 14 residues in the CDR3. Germline V lookup: CDR1 ENHRY, CDR2 SYGVKD. The V end was cut by 3 bases, the J end by 3 bases, with 10 bases between. The CDR3 DNA sequence: TGTGCCATCAGTGACGGGCAGGGTACAGATACGCAGTATTTT. Its protein product is CAISDGQGTDTQYF.

The V call is TRBV7-9, the J call TRBJ2-4; 8 bases fit TRBD2. The germline gives CDR1 SEHNR, CDR2 FQNEAQ (reference sequence). The ends lost 1 base at V and 9 bases at J; junction bases unmatched: 14. The CDR3 totals 17 residues. The CDR3 DNA reads as TGTGCCAGCAGCTTAGTCCCGACGGGGGGGAGAGGGGCCATTCAGTACTTC. This sequence encodes CASSLVPTGGRGAIQYF. Full variable domain (missing parts from reference TRBV7-9 and TRBJ2-4): DTGVSQNPRHKITKRGQNVTFRCDPISEHNRLYWYRQTLGQGPEFLTYFQNEAQLEKSRLLSDRFSAERPKGSFSTLEIQRTEQGDSAMYLCASSLVPTGGRGAIQYFGAGTRLSVL.

V and J are TRBV30 and TRBJ2-7; TRBD2 agrees at 8 bases. The V gene's germline CDR1 is GTSNPN and CDR2 SVGIG (reference sequence). The ends lost 0 bases at V and 2 bases at J; junction bases unmatched: 6. The length of the CDR3 is 15 residues. The CDR3 loop is CAWSVRSGRPYEQYF. The CDR3 coding sequence is TGTGCCTGGAGTGTACGGAGCGGGAGACCCTACGAGCAGTACTTC.

About this clonotype: Being one base from a much bigger clone, this may be a read error. This sequence joins TRBV5-1 and TRBJ2-7; 9 bases are a match to TRBD1. The germline gives CDR1 SGHRS, CDR2 YFSETQ. The CDR3 has 14 amino acids. With V trimmed by 4 bases and J by 3 bases, 5 bases remained unmatched. The CDR3 DNA sequence: TGCGCCAGCAGCCAAAAGACAGGGGGCTACGAGCAGTACTTC. Translation gives CASSQKTGGYEQYF.

This clonotype appeared a few times. The chain links TRBV24-1 to TRBJ2-5; weak D call: TRBD1 (7 bases). The CDR3 is 16 residues long. Trimming stripped 9 bases from V and 7 bases from J, with 26 bases between. Germline-derived CDR1 and CDR2 are KGHDR and SFDVKD. This chain's CDR3 is CATSDRVTGESGTQYF. As DNA, the CDR3 is TGTGCCACCTCCGACAGGGTGACGGGAGAATCAGGGACCCAGTACTTC.

This clonotype was observed a handful of times. The chain links TRBV5-1 to TRBJ2-1, with D possibly matching TRBD2 (6 bases). This CDR3 is 15 amino acids long. CDR1 is SGHRS and CDR2 is YFSETQ in the germline V gene. Trimming removed 6 bases from V and 0 bases from J, with 13 bases in between. The CDR3 DNA follows: TGCGCCAGCACCCCCCTAGCGACCTCCTACAATGAGCAGTTCTTC. It specifies CASTPLATSYNEQFF.

This chain uses TRBV12-3 or TRBV12-4 with TRBJ2-7, with D perhaps TRBD1 or TRBD2 (6 bases each). The CDR3 sequence is 12 residues long. The V end lost 6 bases, the J end lost 9 bases, and 15 bases lay between the germline ends. DNA for the CDR3: TGTGCCAGCAGGAGACGAGGGGGAGGGCAGTACTTC. Translating gives CASRRRGGGQYF.

J is TRBJ2-3 and V is TRBV28; tentatively, D is TRBD2 (6 bases). Germline loops: CDR1 MDHEN, CDR2 SYDVKM. CDR3 length equals 15 residues. Deletions cut 5 bases from V and 3 bases from J, with 15 bases between. The CDR3 coding sequence is TGTGCCAGCAGTCCCTCGGGCGGGGAAACAGATACGCAGTATTTT. This encodes CASSPSGGETDTQYF.

This clonotype has more than one count but fewer than ten. V is TRBV5-1 and J is TRBJ1-2; no clear D gene. The germline V and J ends were trimmed by 4 bases and 0 bases, with 13 bases remaining between them. The CDR3 consists of 15 residues. The V gene's germline CDR1 is SGHRS and CDR2 YFSETQ. CDR3 bases: TGCGCCAGCAGCCTGCCAGGTCGCGCTAACTATGGCTACACCTTC. This translates into CASSLPGRANYGYTF.

The chain links TRBV10-1 to TRBJ2-3, with 8 bases matching TRBD2. Germline V lookup: CDR1 WNHNN, CDR2 SYGVQD (reference sequence). J was trimmed by 6 bases and V by 2 bases; bases with no gene match: 10. CDR3 length: 16 residues. CDR3 sequence: CASSETRGVRMDTQYF. The CDR3 region has the DNA TGCGCCAGCAGTGAGACGCGGGGGGTCCGGATGGATACGCAGTATTTT.

This chain joins TRBV19 and TRBJ2-5, with no clear D. V was trimmed by 3 bases and J by 5 bases, leaving 10 bases between them. Germline CDR1 is LNHDA and CDR2 is SQIVND (reference sequence). This CDR3 has 13 amino acids. DNA of the CDR3: TGTGCCAGTAGTATGTGGCGTAAGGAGACCCAGTACTTC. It is translated as CASSMWRKETQYF.

The CDR3 coding sequence is TGTGCCAGCAGAGTGACAGGGGGCGGTGGGGCCAACGTCCTGACTTTC. Amino acid sequence: CASRVTGGGGANVLTF. V gene TRBV2 combines with J gene TRBJ2-6; 10 bases match TRBD1. V lost 6 bases, J lost 3 bases, and 5 bases stayed unmatched. Germline V CDR1 and CDR2: SNHLY, FYNNEI. The CDR3 is 16 amino acids. The variable domain in full, with the rest retrieved from reference TRBV2 and TRBJ2-6, is EPEVTQTPSHQVTQMGQEVILRCVPISNHLYFYWYRQILGQKVEFLVSFYNNEISEKSEIFDDQFSVERPDGSNFTLKIRSTKLEDSAMYFCASRVTGGGGANVLTFGAGSRLTVL.

This clonotype turned up a few times. This chain joins TRBV12-3 or TRBV12-4 and TRBJ2-3; 7 nucleotides line up with TRBD2. This CDR3 region has 16 residues. J gave up 3 bases and V 7 bases, and 13 bases lay outside the gene matches. The CDR3 here is CASTLGGVGETDTQYF. DNA for the CDR3: TGTGCCAGCACCTTGGGGGGGGTCGGGGAGACAGATACGCAGTATTTT.

The CDR3 loop is CASSPKDHTGELFF. The CDR3 DNA is TGTGCCAGCAGCCCCAAGGACCACACCGGGGAGCTGTTTTTT. The rearrangement links TRBV7-8 to TRBJ2-2; D unclear. In germline, CDR1 is SGHVS, CDR2 FQNEAQ. V lost 5 bases and J 3 bases, leaving 10 bases between the germline ends. The CDR3 contains 14 residues.

The rearrangement uses TRBV5-1 and TRBJ2-7, with 10 bases aligning to TRBD2. Per the germline V gene, CDR1 is SGHRS and CDR2 is YFSETQ. The V and J ends lost 6 bases and 1 base, in that order; junction bases with no gene match: 4. CDR3 length: 14 residues. CDR3 residues: CASKGLAVSYEQYF. In DNA, the CDR3 is TGCGCCAGCAAAGGACTAGCGGTTTCCTACGAGCAGTACTTC.

This chain connects TRBV14 to TRBJ1-1, with 8 bases lining up with TRBD1. Germline V gene sequence: CDR1 SGHDN, CDR2 FVKESK. Trimming cost V 1 base and J 10 bases; bases outside gene matches: 8. This CDR3 has 14 amino acids. The CDR3 sequence: CASSQGAPGQVAFF. CDR3 coding DNA: TGTGCCAGCAGCCAAGGTGCCCCGGGACAGGTAGCTTTCTTT.

This rearrangement joins TRBV19 to TRBJ1-2; D may be TRBD1 (6 bases). The CDR3 is 14 residues long. Trimming left V 5 bases short and J 6 bases short, with 16 bases between. Per germline, CDR1 LNHDA and CDR2 SQIVND (reference sequence). As DNA, the CDR3 is TGTGCCAGTAGTGCCTCCGGGACACTCCATGGCTACACCTTC. Translation gives CASSASGTLHGYTF. Drawing the rest from reference TRBV19 and TRBJ1-2, the complete variable domain is DGGITQSPKYLFRKEGQNVTLSCEQNLNHDAMYWYRQDPGQGLRLIYYSQIVNDFQKGDIAEGYSVSREKKESFPLTVTSAQKNPTAFYLCASSASGTLHGYTFGSGTRLTVV.

The count of this clonotype is one. CDR3 protein: CASQRGEGLNEQFF. CDR3 bases: TGTGCCAGCCAGCGGGGAGAAGGCCTAAATGAGCAGTTCTTC. The genes are TRBV2 and TRBJ2-1; 7 bases map to TRBD2. J gave up 7 bases and V 8 bases, and 11 bases lay outside the gene matches. The V gene's germline CDR1 is SNHLY and CDR2 FYNNEI. This CDR3 has 14 residues. The full variable domain, its missing parts supplied by reference TRBV2 and TRBJ2-1, is EPEVTQTPSHQVTQMGQEVILRCVPISNHLYFYWYRQILGQKVEFLVSFYNNEISEKSEIFDDQFSVERPDGSNFTLKIRSTKLEDSAMYFCASQRGEGLNEQFFGPGTRLTVL.

This clonotype was picked up a small number of times. The rearrangement links TRBV5-1 to TRBJ2-3, with D maybe TRBD2 (6 bases). CDR1 SGHRS and CDR2 YFSETQ come from the germline V gene. The V gene lost 0 bases and the J gene lost 2 bases, with 13 bases spanning the gap. This CDR3 has 16 residues. The CDR3 bases are TGCGCCAGCAGCTTGGTGGTTAGCGGAGACACAGATACGCAGTATTTT. Amino acid sequence: CASSLVVSGDTDTQYF.

This chain uses TRBV27 with TRBJ2-3, with 7 nucleotides matching TRBD1. CDR1 is MNHEY and CDR2 is SMNVEV in the germline V gene (reference sequence). J lost 0 bases, V lost 3 bases, and 6 bases had no gene match. The CDR3 totals 16 residues. The DNA for the CDR3 is TGTGCCAGCAGTTTCCGGGACAGCTATAGCACAGATACGCAGTATTTT. It translates to CASSFRDSYSTDTQYF.

The chain uses TRBV29-1 and TRBJ1-1; D perhaps matches TRBD1 (6 bases). From germline, CDR1 is SQVTM and CDR2 ANQGSEA. The germline V and J ends were trimmed by 0 bases and 7 bases, with 18 bases remaining between them. CDR3 length equals 15 residues. CDR3 coding DNA: TGCAGCGTTGAAGATGGGGGGGCAGGCGCCAATGAAGCTTTCTTT. Amino acids: CSVEDGGAGANEAFF.

The rearrangement uses TRBV5-1 and TRBJ1-3; D not certain. The CDR3 is 14 residues long. Trimming pared 0 bases from V and 0 bases from J, leaving 4 bases between. Germline assignment: CDR1 SGHRS and CDR2 YFSETQ. CDR3 DNA: TGCGCCAGCAGCTTGGATCGCTCTGGAAACACCATATATTTT. The encoded protein is CASSLDRSGNTIYF.

The chain employs TRBV18 and TRBJ2-7; a weak D match, TRBD1 (5 bases). The ends were cut back, 2 bases at V and 2 bases at J, with 10 bases in the middle. The CDR3 extends over 14 amino acids. Germline-derived CDR1 and CDR2 are KGHSH and LQKENI. The CDR3 DNA is TGTGCCAGCTCACCATTAAGGGGAACCTACGAGCAGTACTTC. Protein product: CASSPLRGTYEQYF.

This clonotype occurred a few times. The rearrangement uses TRBV5-1 and TRBJ1-6; TRBD1 matches at 9 bases. Germline CDR1 SGHRS, CDR2 YFSETQ. Trimming took 4 bases from V and 8 from J; bases not matched to a gene: 4. There are 14 residues in the CDR3. In DNA form, the CDR3 reads TGCGCCAGCAGCCCACAGGGGGCCGATTCACCCCTCCACTTT. Protein product: CASSPQGADSPLHF.